These 10 T cell receptor beta chains came from one sample sequenced in a study of T cell responses to AZD1222 COVID-19 vaccine. Method: immunoSEQ multiplex PCR; TCRdb's copy keeps in-frame clones and lacks some. This table has approximately 180,000 clones, roughly nine tenths appearing once. Material: peripheral blood, obtained on day 0 of AZD1222 vaccination. The receptor set was obtained from an adult in good health.

The chain recombines TRBV6-5 with TRBJ1-3; D call uncertain. Germline CDR1 is MNHEY and CDR2 is SVGAGI. V gave up 7 bases and J gave up 2 bases, with 12 bases separating them. The CDR3 extends over 14 amino acids. The CDR3 region is CASIGGFTGNTIYF. For the CDR3, the DNA is TGTGCCAGCATAGGAGGATTTACTGGAAACACCATATATTTT.

This chain links TRBV7-2 with TRBJ2-7, with TRBD2 identical over 11 bases. This CDR3 contains 15 residues. Germline loops: CDR1 SGHTA, CDR2 FQGNSA. Trimming cost V 2 bases and J 6 bases; bases outside gene matches: 6. In DNA form, the CDR3 reads TGTGCCAGCAGCTTATCTGTAGCGGGGGGGACCGAGCAGTACTTC. Amino acid sequence: CASSLSVAGGTEQYF.

V usage is TRBV19 and J usage is TRBJ1-5; 9 bases match TRBD1. Germline V gene sequence: CDR1 LNHDA, CDR2 SQIVND (reference sequence). V lost 7 bases to trimming and J lost 5 bases; unmatched junction nucleotides: 12. This CDR3 is built from 16 residues. The CDR3 DNA follows: TGTGCCAGTAAAGGGACAGGGAAAGGGGGGGATCAGCCCCAGCATTTT. The encoded protein is CASKGTGKGGDQPQHF.

The rearrangement joins TRBV7-2 to TRBJ2-3, with no clear D. Germline lookup yields CDR1 SGHTA and CDR2 FQGNSA. Trimming shortened V by 5 bases and J by 0 bases, and 9 bases separated the two germline ends. The CDR3 sequence is 14 residues long. The CDR3 region is CASSPDPSTDTQYF. CDR3 bases: TGTGCCAGCAGCCCCGACCCCAGCACAGATACGCAGTATTTT.

The chain joins TRBV6-6 to TRBJ1-5; possibly TRBD1 for D (5 bases). The CDR3 totals 16 residues. V shed 0 bases and J shed 3 bases, with 12 bases lying between them. Germline V gene lookup returns CDR1 MNHNY and CDR2 SVGAGI (reference sequence). The CDR3 region is CASSYSNRDPNQPQHF. CDR3 nucleotide sequence: TGTGCCAGCAGTTACTCGAATAGGGACCCCAATCAGCCCCAGCATTTT.

This clone came up once. This chain links TRBV4-3 with TRBJ2-7, with no clear D. Germline V gives CDR1 LGHNA, CDR2 YSLEER. There are 14 residues in the CDR3. The ends were cut back, 4 bases at V and 0 bases at J, with 10 bases in the middle. The CDR3 protein is CASSPGARSYEQYF. The CDR3 DNA is TGCGCCAGCAGCCCAGGCGCACGCTCCTACGAGCAGTACTTC.

The chain joins TRBV5-1 to TRBJ1-3; D is possibly TRBD1 (5 bases). The CDR3 is 15 residues long. Germline V gene lookup returns CDR1 SGHRS and CDR2 YFSETQ. Trimming removed 4 bases from V and 1 base from J, with 12 bases in between. The CDR3: CASSTSGGSGNTIYF. The CDR3 region has the DNA TGCGCCAGCAGCACCTCGGGGGGGTCTGGAAACACCATATATTTT.

This chain uses TRBV5-6 with TRBJ2-3; the match to TRBD1 covers 9 bases. The ends lost 2 bases at V and 5 bases at J; junction bases unmatched: 9. In germline, CDR1 is SGHDT, CDR2 YYEEEE. CDR3 length: 16 amino acids. In nucleotides, the CDR3 is TGTGCCAGCAGCTTCCCACCGGGACAGGGAAGAGATACGCAGTATTTT. It specifies CASSFPPGQGRDTQYF. Full variable domain (outside the CDR3, taken from reference TRBV5-6 and TRBJ2-3): DAGVTQSPTHLIKTRGQQVTLRCSPKSGHDTVSWYQQALGQGPQFIFQYYEEEERQRGNFPDRFSGHQFPNYSSELNVNALLLGDSALYLCASSFPPGQGRDTQYFGPGTRLTVL.

This clone was counted once. This chain joins TRBV5-4 and TRBJ2-7; TRBD1 aligns across 7 bases. The J segment lost 2 bases and the V segment lost 5 bases, leaving 10 bases of the junction unmatched. This CDR3 is 15 amino acids long. The germline gives CDR1 SGHNT, CDR2 YYREEE (reference sequence). DNA of the CDR3: TGTGCCAGCAGTGGGAAGGACAGGCTTACCTACGAGCAGTACTTC. Translating gives CASSGKDRLTYEQYF. The full variable domain, with the rest looked up from reference TRBV5-4 and TRBJ2-7, is ETGVTQSPTHLIKTRGQQVTLRCSSQSGHNTVSWYQQALGQGPQFIFQYYREEENGRGNFPPRFSGLQFPNYSSELNVNALELDDSALYLCASSGKDRLTYEQYFGPGTRLTVT.

This clone was seen only once. In DNA, the CDR3 is TGTGCCAGCAGCTCCCGCCAGGGCCTTAGGTATGAGCAGTTCTTC. Encoded protein: CASSSRQGLRYEQFF. The V call is TRBV3-1 (or the pseudogene TRBV3-2), the J call TRBJ2-1; maybe TRBD1 (5 bases). Deletions cut 5 bases from V and 8 bases from J, with 19 bases between. CDR3 length equals 15 residues. The V gene's germline CDR1 is LGHDT and CDR2 YNNKEL (reference sequence).